This section outlines one T cell receptor (beta chain) sequence together with its context. Its antigen remains unidentified. Here immunoSEQ multiplex PCR was the method, and the copy in TCRdb shows in-frame clones only, minus some. The data hold 150,000 to 200,000 clones, with approximately 88% observed a single time. V was pared by 1 base and J by 3 bases, with 14 bases between. This CDR3 has 16 residues. Germline V lookup: CDR1 LGHNA, CDR2 YNFKEQ. The data are from a study of T cell responses to AZD1222 COVID-19 vaccine. Study conclusions and caveats: Reports say nearly half of spike-specific TCRs go after unmutated variant regions.

The chain carries TRBV4-2 and TRBJ2-3, with D perhaps TRBD2 (6 bases). The sequencing here drew on peripheral blood, taken 28 days after the second AZD1222 dose. The receptor's source is an adult who received the AZD1222 COVID-19 vaccine. The CDR3 loop reads CASSQGNIAATDTQYF. The CDR3 DNA follows: TGTGCCAGCAGCCAAGGTAATATAGCGGCAACAGATACGCAGTATTTT.